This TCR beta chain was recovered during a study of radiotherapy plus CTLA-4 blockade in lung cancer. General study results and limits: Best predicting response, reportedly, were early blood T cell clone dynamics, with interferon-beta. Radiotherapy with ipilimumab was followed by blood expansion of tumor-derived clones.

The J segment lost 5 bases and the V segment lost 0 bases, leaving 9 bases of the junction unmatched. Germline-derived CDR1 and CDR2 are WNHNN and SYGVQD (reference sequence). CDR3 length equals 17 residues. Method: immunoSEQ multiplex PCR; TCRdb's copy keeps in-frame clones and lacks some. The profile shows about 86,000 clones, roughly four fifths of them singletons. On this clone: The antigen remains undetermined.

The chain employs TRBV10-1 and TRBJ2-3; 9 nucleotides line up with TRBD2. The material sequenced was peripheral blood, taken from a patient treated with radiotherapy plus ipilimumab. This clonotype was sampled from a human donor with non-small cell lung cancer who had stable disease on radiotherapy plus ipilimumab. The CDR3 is CASSESGGGAGLDTQYF. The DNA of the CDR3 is TGCGCCAGCAGTGAGTCTGGCGGGGGGGCCGGGTTAGATACGCAGTATTTT.